Reported below is one T cell receptor beta chain. What it recognizes is unknown. This entry comes from a study of vaccination effects on CD4 cells after COVID-19. Study-wide background: Post-vaccine sampling occurred a median 72 days after the second dose.

Germline values: CDR1 KGHSH, CDR2 LQKENI. Trimming pared 2 bases from V and 5 bases from J, leaving 10 bases between. This CDR3 comprises 14 residues. ViraFEST assay sequencing came after antigen-specific CD4+ T cells were expanded with viral peptide pools. Culture proceeded for approximately 9 days, and CD4+ T cells were then isolated. Each participant received a vaccine that was either BNT162b2 or mRNA-1273, given as two doses. Vaccinated recipients, who were negative for nucleocapsid antibodies, had no history of SARS-CoV-2 infection. The repertoire was sequenced with immunoSEQ multiplex PCR; TCRdb's copy has only in-frame clones and lacks some. The table shows about 61,000 clones, with around three quarters occurring only once. Whole-study results and caveats: The study, lacking early post-infection timepoints, had few convalescent patients.

Sequenced here: CD4+ T cells from PBMCs cultured with HCoV-229E spike peptides, sampled after COVID-19 vaccination. The TCR originated in a human donor who received a COVID-19 vaccine. This chain uses TRBV18 with TRBJ1-5; D gene ambiguous. In nucleotides, the CDR3 is TGTGCCAGCTCACCAAGGAGAGATGATCAGCCCCAGCATTTT. This sequence encodes CASSPRRDDQPQHF.